The next 21 T cell receptor beta chains were all read from a single sample in a study of blood T cell repertoires in COVID-19. The repertoire was sequenced with immunoSEQ multiplex PCR; TCRdb's copy has only in-frame clones and lacks some. Of approximately 350,000 clones detected, less than 90% appear once; the ten largest clones hold roughly 7.2%. Sequencing input: peripheral blood. Receptors originate from a woman aged 60-70 years with COVID-19, enrolled during active disease.

This clone was observed a handful of times. The chain couples TRBV7-9 to TRBJ1-1, with D uncertain. The CDR3 consists of 11 residues. With 4 bases removed from V and 14 bases from J, the gap between germline ends came to 14 bases. The germline gives CDR1 SEHNR, CDR2 FQNEAQ (reference sequence). The CDR3 region has the DNA TGTGCCAGCAGCTCACGGCAGGTCTGGTTCTTT. Its translation: CASSSRQVWFF.

V and J are TRBV5-6 and TRBJ1-2; D remains unclear. This CDR3 is built from 15 residues. V lost 0 bases to trimming and J lost 0 bases, with 9 bases between them. In germline, CDR1 is SGHDT, CDR2 YYEEEE. CDR3 in DNA: TGTGCCAGCAGCTTGGTCAACCGGGCTAACTATGGCTACACCTTC. Translated, it gives CASSLVNRANYGYTF. The variable domain in full, with the rest retrieved from reference TRBV5-6 and TRBJ1-2, is DAGVTQSPTHLIKTRGQQVTLRCSPKSGHDTVSWYQQALGQGPQFIFQYYEEEERQRGNFPDRFSGHQFPNYSSELNVNALLLGDSALYLCASSLVNRANYGYTFGSGTRLTVV.

V gene TRBV4-1 combines with J gene TRBJ1-2; no clear D. This CDR3 is built from 15 residues. The V gene lost 0 bases and the J gene lost 4 bases, with 12 bases spanning the gap. Looked up from germline, CDR1 is MGHRA and CDR2 is YSYEKL. The CDR3 bases are TGCGCCAGCAGCCAAGATAGGAGCATGTTCTATGGCTACACCTTC. Encoded protein: CASSQDRSMFYGYTF.

The chain joins TRBV7-6 to TRBJ2-6; 10 bases fit TRBD1. CDR1 SGHVS and CDR2 FNYEAQ come from the germline V gene. Trimming at V came to 4 bases and at J to 3 bases, leaving 18 bases not matched to a gene. CDR3 size: 21 residues. The CDR3 DNA is TGTGCCAGCAGCTCACCGAAGCGACCGGGACAGGGGTTATTTGGGGCCAACGTCCTGACTTTC. Protein sequence: CASSSPKRPGQGLFGANVLTF.

The chain combines TRBV5-5 with TRBJ2-3; possible D gene TRBD1, 5 bases. CDR1 is SGHKS and CDR2 is YYEKEE in the germline V gene (reference sequence). The CDR3 runs to 15 residues. Trimming took off 4 bases at V and 6 bases at J, with 18 bases between the two ends. CDR3 sequence reads: CASSVFPRAGDTQYF. The CDR3 DNA follows: TGTGCCAGCAGCGTTTTTCCCAGGGCCGGGGATACGCAGTATTTT.

This chain links TRBV7-8 with TRBJ2-3; 13 nucleotides line up with TRBD2. This CDR3 contains 16 residues. J lost 5 bases, V lost 4 bases, and 6 bases had no gene match. The germline gives CDR1 SGHVS, CDR2 FQNEAQ. CDR3 in amino acids: CASSSRTSGGGDTQYF. The CDR3 DNA sequence: TGTGCCAGCAGCTCCCGGACTAGCGGGGGAGGAGATACGCAGTATTTT.

This clone was found once. This chain links TRBV10-3 with TRBJ2-2, with TRBD1 matching over 9 bases. Germline V gene lookup returns CDR1 ENHRY and CDR2 SYGVKD. V was pared by 6 bases and J by 5 bases, with 4 bases of the junction left unmatched. This CDR3 is 14 amino acids long. CDR3 bases: TGTGCCATCAGGAGGGACAGGGAGACCGGGGAGCTGTTTTTT. This sequence encodes CAIRRDRETGELFF.

This clone was counted a single time. The chain uses TRBV3-1 (or the pseudogene TRBV3-2) and TRBJ2-5, with 8 positions matching TRBD2. V was pared by 1 base and J by 3 bases, with 4 bases of the junction left unmatched. CDR1 LGHDT and CDR2 YNNKEL come from the germline V gene (reference sequence). CDR3 size: 15 residues. The DNA for the CDR3 is TGTGCCAGCAGCCAAGCTACAGCGGGGGAAGAGACCCAGTACTTC. Its protein is CASSQATAGEETQYF.

CDR3 region: CASSSDRGEEKLFF. The DNA for the CDR3 is TGTGCCAGCAGCTCGGACAGGGGAGAAGAAAAACTGTTTTTT. The chain is built from TRBV7-9 and TRBJ1-4, with 9 nucleotides matching TRBD1. The CDR3 runs to 14 residues. Germline trimming cut 4 bases from V and 8 bases from J; bases unmatched to any gene: 5. The germline V gene encodes CDR1 SEHNR and CDR2 FQNEAQ (reference sequence).

The chain links TRBV18 to TRBJ2-7; perhaps TRBD2 as D (6 bases). Germline V gives CDR1 KGHSH, CDR2 LQKENI. This CDR3 spans 13 amino acids. V gave up 5 bases and J gave up 1 base, with 9 bases separating them. CDR3 bases: TGTGCCAGCTCAGGCGGGGTTTCCTACGAGCAGTACTTC. Its protein product is CASSGGVSYEQYF.

This clone was recorded once. The germline gene is not matched at one end of the junction; a read error may be the cause. This chain links TRBV30 with TRBJ1-2, with 10 bases aligning to TRBD1. The CDR3 contains 11 residues. Germline V CDR1 and CDR2: GTSNPN, SVGIG (reference sequence). This chain's CDR3 is CAWEGQGSPLF. CDR3 bases: TGTGCCTGGGAGGGACAGGGGTCACCCCTCTTC.

The V call is TRBV4-1, the J call TRBJ1-5; 8 bases map to TRBD1. The V gene's germline CDR1 is MGHRA and CDR2 YSYEKL. V gave up 2 bases and J gave up 6 bases; unmatched junction bases: 12. The CDR3 sequence is 17 residues long. Here the CDR3 reads CASSQQSGGQGFQPQHF. CDR3 nucleotides: TGCGCCAGCAGCCAACAGTCGGGTGGACAGGGTTTTCAGCCCCAGCATTTT.

The J gene is TRBJ1-2, the V gene TRBV6-2 or TRBV6-3; tentative D call: TRBD1 (6 bases). V dropped 2 bases and J dropped 3 bases, with 25 bases sitting between them. The CDR3 covers 19 residues. Looked up from germline, CDR1 is MNHEY and CDR2 is SVGEGT. As DNA, the CDR3 is TGTGCCAGCAGTTACCCACTTGTTTCGGCAGGGGTTTTTGACTATGGCTACACCTTC. Translating gives CASSYPLVSAGVFDYGYTF.

The chain couples TRBV9 to TRBJ2-7, with 9 bases fitting TRBD2. The junction had 4 bases not matched to a gene; V was cut back by 3 bases and J by 0 bases. This CDR3 has 15 amino acids. Germline V gene lookup returns CDR1 SGDLS and CDR2 YYNGEE. The CDR3 loop is CASSASGVYSYEQYF. CDR3 DNA: TGTGCCAGCAGCGCTAGCGGGGTGTACTCCTACGAGCAGTACTTC.

The chain has TRBV6-5 and TRBJ1-2, with 7 bases lining up with TRBD1. CDR3 length equals 14 residues. Germline V gene lookup returns CDR1 MNHEY and CDR2 SVGAGI. Germline trimming cut 3 bases from V and 8 bases from J; bases unmatched to any gene: 9. CDR3 sequence: CASSYWQGVEGYTF. As DNA, the CDR3 is TGTGCCAGCAGTTATTGGCAGGGGGTTGAAGGCTACACCTTC.

The genes are TRBV10-3 and TRBJ2-1, with D tentatively TRBD2 (6 bases). The CDR3 contains 12 residues. Germline loops: CDR1 ENHRY, CDR2 SYGVKD. Trimming took off 8 bases at V and 6 bases at J, with 11 bases between the two ends. The CDR3 region has the DNA TGTGCCATCCGGGGCGGGGTCAATGAGCAGTTCTTC. Its translation is CAIRGGVNEQFF.

This clone was counted a single time. The V gene is TRBV6-1, the J gene TRBJ2-3; D is possibly TRBD2 (7 bases). This CDR3 is 18 amino acids long. Germline assignment: CDR1 MNHNS and CDR2 SASEGT. Trimming took off 2 bases at V and 2 bases at J, with 20 bases between the two ends. CDR3 region: CASSEITGGRGHTDTQYF. As DNA, the CDR3 is TGTGCCAGCAGTGAAATCACTGGAGGGCGGGGGCACACAGATACGCAGTATTTT.

The chain couples TRBV9 to TRBJ1-2; 11 bases map to TRBD1. V gave up 0 bases and J gave up 2 bases; unmatched junction bases: 3. The CDR3 has 16 amino acids. Per germline, CDR1 SGDLS and CDR2 YYNGEE. As DNA, the CDR3 is TGTGCCAGCAGCGTAGGGAGGGACAGGGGGAACTATGGCTACACCTTC. Amino acid sequence: CASSVGRDRGNYGYTF.

The rearrangement uses TRBV19 and TRBJ2-3, with D possibly TRBD2 on 6 matching bases. Trimming shortened V by 6 bases and J by 4 bases, and 11 bases separated the two germline ends. Germline V gene sequence: CDR1 LNHDA, CDR2 SQIVND (reference sequence). The CDR3 spans 13 residues. DNA of the CDR3: TGTGCCAGTAGATCCCCGGGAGCAGATACGCAGTATTTT. This encodes CASRSPGADTQYF.

V is TRBV9 and J is TRBJ2-1; TRBD2 aligns across 9 bases. Germline V lookup: CDR1 SGDLS, CDR2 YYNGEE. With 0 bases clipped from V and 7 bases from J, the junction kept 14 bases outside the gene matches. The length of the CDR3 is 18 residues. The CDR3 DNA is TGTGCCAGCAGCGTAGCCTCTAGCGGGGCCCTGGTGAGGAATGAGCAGTTCTTC. It translates to CASSVASSGALVRNEQFF.

The chain carries TRBV5-5 and TRBJ1-2; D may be TRBD1 (6 bases). Germline CDR1 and CDR2: SGHKS and YYEKEE (reference sequence). V lost 2 bases and J 4 bases, leaving 15 bases between the germline ends. The CDR3 is 15 amino acids. CDR3 loop: CASSLGAGVTYGYTF. The DNA of the CDR3 is TGTGCCAGCAGCTTAGGAGCAGGGGTTACCTATGGCTACACCTTC. The entire variable domain, with the rest obtained from reference TRBV5-5 and TRBJ1-2, is as follows: DAGVTQSPTHLIKTRGQQVTLRCSPISGHKSVSWYQQVLGQGPQFIFQYYEKEERGRGNFPDRFSARQFPNYSSELNVNALLLGDSALYLCASSLGAGVTYGYTFGSGTRLTVV.